This is a list of T cell receptor beta chains from one sample in a study of blood T cell repertoires in COVID-19. Clones were read by immunoSEQ multiplex PCR, and TCRdb kept only the in-frame ones, dropping some. Of about 86,000 clones listed, approximately 78% were seen once; the top ten hold about 1.2%. The sample was peripheral blood. Receptor source: an elderly woman with acute or convalescent COVID-19. Each CDR3 is given with its conserved first and last residue. A D gene is named only where the DNA matches it firmly.

j_call | v_call | d_call | cdr3_aa | cdr3_nt
TRBJ1-1 | TRBV10-3 | - | CAISEGAGLAEAFF | TGTGCCATCAGTGAGGGGGCTGGGTTGGCTGAAGCTTTCTTT
TRBJ1-2 | TRBV3-1/TRBV3-2 | TRBD1 | CASSRTDRGPANYGYTF | TGTGCCAGCAGCCGAACGGACAGGGGCCCCGCTAACTATGGCTACACCTTC
TRBJ1-2 | TRBV4-2 | - | CASSQDDRSNYGYTF | TGTGCCAGCAGCCAGGACGACAGGTCTAACTATGGCTACACCTTC
TRBJ1-6 | TRBV10-2 | TRBD1 | CASKTGDSPLHF | TGCGCCAGCAAGACAGGGGATTCACCCCTCCACTTT
TRBJ2-7 | TRBV19 | - | CASSPTGLGYEQYF | TGTGCCAGTAGCCCCACAGGTCTGGGCTACGAGCAGTACTTC
TRBJ2-1 | TRBV3-1/TRBV3-2 | - | CASAQGGGVAVIEQFF | TGTGCCAGCGCCCAAGGGGGAGGAGTAGCCGTGATAGAACAGTTCTTC
TRBJ2-3 | TRBV6-6 | TRBD2 | CASSRTISGGADTQYF | TGTGCCAGCAGTCGAACTATTAGCGGGGGGGCAGATACGCAGTATTTT
TRBJ1-4 | TRBV19 | TRBD1 | CASTPGGTALYEKLFF | TGTGCCAGTACCCCAGGGGGCACAGCCCTTTATGAAAAACTGTTTTTT
TRBJ2-3 | TRBV19 | TRBD2 | CASSIARSGTSSTDTQYF | TGTGCCAGTAGTATAGCACGCTCCGGGACTAGCTCCACAGATACGCAGTATTTT
TRBJ2-7 | TRBV23-1 | TRBD1 | CASPTGQLDYEQYF | TGCGCCAGCCCCACGGGACAGCTCGACTACGAGCAGTACTTC
TRBJ2-7 | TRBV28 | - | CASSFEGSAYEQYF | TGTGCCAGCAGTTTCGAGGGCAGCGCGTACGAGCAGTACTTC
TRBJ1-3 | TRBV5-1 | - | CASSITGTGNTIYF | TGCGCCAGCAGCATTACAGGGACAGGAAACACCATATATTTT
TRBJ1-3 | TRBV5-4 | TRBD1 | CASSADRVRNTIYF | TGTGCCAGCAGCGCCGACAGGGTTAGAAACACCATATATTTT
TRBJ2-2 | TRBV7-6 | - | CASSLEAGVLGGELFF | TGTGCCAGCAGCTTAGAGGCAGGGGTTCTGGGCGGGGAGCTGTTTTTT
TRBJ2-3 | TRBV19 | - | CASSIGTPRTDTQYF | TGTGCCAGTAGTATAGGGACACCCCGCACAGATACGCAGTATTTT
TRBJ2-2 | TRBV6-5 | TRBD1 | CASSWTGKGAGELFF | TGTGCCAGCAGTTGGACAGGGAAGGGGGCCGGGGAGCTGTTTTTT